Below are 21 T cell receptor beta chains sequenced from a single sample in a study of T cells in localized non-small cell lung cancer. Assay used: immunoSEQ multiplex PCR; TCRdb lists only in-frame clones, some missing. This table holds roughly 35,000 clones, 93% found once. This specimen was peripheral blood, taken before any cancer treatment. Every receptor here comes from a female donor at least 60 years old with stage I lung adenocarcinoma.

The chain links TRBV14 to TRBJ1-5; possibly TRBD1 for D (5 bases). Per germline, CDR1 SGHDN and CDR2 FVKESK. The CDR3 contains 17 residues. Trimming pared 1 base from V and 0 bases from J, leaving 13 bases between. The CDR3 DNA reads TGTGCCAGCAGCCAAGCCCGTGAGGGGTATAGCAATCAGCCCCAGCATTTT. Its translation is CASSQAREGYSNQPQHF. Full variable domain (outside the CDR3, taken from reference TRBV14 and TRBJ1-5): EAGVTQFPSHSVIEKGQTVTLRCDPISGHDNLYWYRRVMGKEIKFLLHFVKESKQDESGMPNNRFLAERTGGTYSTLKVQPAELEDSGVYFCASSQAREGYSNQPQHFGDGTRLSIL.

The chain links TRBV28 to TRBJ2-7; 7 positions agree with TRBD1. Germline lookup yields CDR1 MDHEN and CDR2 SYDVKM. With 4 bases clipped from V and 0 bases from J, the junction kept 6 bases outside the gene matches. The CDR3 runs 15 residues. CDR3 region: CASSSGTVGSYEQYF. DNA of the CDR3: TGTGCCAGCAGTTCCGGGACAGTAGGCTCCTACGAGCAGTACTTC.

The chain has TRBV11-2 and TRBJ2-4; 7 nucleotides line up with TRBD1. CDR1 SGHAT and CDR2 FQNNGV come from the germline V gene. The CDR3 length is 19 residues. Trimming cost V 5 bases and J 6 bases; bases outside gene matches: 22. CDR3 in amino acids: CASSPNSVFSTGTLNIQYF. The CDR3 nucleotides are TGTGCCAGCAGCCCTAATAGCGTGTTTTCGACAGGGACCTTAAACATTCAGTACTTC.

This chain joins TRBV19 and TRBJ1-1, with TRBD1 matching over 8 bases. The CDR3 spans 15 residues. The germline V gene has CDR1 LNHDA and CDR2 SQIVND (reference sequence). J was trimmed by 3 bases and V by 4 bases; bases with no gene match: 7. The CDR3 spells CASSTPTGVYTEAFF. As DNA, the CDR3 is TGTGCCAGTAGTACTCCGACAGGGGTCTACACTGAAGCTTTCTTT. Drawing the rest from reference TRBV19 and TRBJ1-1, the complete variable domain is DGGITQSPKYLFRKEGQNVTLSCEQNLNHDAMYWYRQDPGQGLRLIYYSQIVNDFQKGDIAEGYSVSREKKESFPLTVTSAQKNPTAFYLCASSTPTGVYTEAFFGQGTRLTVV.

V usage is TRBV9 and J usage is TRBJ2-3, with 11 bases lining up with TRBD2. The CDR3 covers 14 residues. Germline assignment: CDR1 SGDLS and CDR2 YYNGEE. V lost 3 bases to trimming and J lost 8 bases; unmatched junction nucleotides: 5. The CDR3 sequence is CASSALAGAGTQYF. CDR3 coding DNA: TGTGCCAGCAGCGCACTAGCGGGAGCGGGTACGCAGTATTTT.

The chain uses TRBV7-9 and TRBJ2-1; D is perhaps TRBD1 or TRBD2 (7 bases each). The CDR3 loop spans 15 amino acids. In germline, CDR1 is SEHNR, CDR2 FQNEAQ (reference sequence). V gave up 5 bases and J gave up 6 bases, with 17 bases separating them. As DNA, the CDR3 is TGTGCCAGCAGCCTTAAGCGGGACAGCGGCAATGAGCAGTTCTTC. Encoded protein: CASSLKRDSGNEQFF.

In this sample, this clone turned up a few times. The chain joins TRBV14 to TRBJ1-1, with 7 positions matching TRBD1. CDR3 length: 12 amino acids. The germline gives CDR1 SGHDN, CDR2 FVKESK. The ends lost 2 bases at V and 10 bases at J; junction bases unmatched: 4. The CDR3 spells CASSQTGTAAFF. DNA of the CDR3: TGTGCCAGCAGCCAAACCGGGACAGCAGCTTTCTTT.

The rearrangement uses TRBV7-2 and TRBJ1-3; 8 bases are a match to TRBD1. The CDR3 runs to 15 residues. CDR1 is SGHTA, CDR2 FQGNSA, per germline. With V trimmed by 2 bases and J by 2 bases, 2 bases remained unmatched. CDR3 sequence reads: CASSLQGATGNTIYF. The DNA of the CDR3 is TGTGCCAGCAGCTTACAGGGGGCGACTGGAAACACCATATATTTT.

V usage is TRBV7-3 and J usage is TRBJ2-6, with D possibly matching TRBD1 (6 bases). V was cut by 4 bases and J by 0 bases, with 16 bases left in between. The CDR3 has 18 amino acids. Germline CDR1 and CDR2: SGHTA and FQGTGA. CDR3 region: CASSSGVTPLSGANVLTF. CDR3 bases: TGTGCCAGCAGCTCAGGGGTCACCCCTCTCTCTGGGGCCAACGTCCTGACTTTC.

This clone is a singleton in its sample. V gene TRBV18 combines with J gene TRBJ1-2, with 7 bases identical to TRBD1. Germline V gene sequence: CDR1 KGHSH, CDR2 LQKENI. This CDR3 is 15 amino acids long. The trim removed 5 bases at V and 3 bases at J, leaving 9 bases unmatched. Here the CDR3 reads CASSADDRVYYGYTF. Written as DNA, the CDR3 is TGTGCCAGCTCAGCGGACGACAGGGTTTACTATGGCTACACCTTC.

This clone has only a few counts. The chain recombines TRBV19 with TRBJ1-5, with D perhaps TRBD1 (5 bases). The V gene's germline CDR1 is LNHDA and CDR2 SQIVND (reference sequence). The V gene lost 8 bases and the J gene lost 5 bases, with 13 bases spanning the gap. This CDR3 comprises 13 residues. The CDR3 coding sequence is TGTGCCAGTCGACAGTATTCGGATCAGCCCCAGCATTTT. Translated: CASRQYSDQPQHF.

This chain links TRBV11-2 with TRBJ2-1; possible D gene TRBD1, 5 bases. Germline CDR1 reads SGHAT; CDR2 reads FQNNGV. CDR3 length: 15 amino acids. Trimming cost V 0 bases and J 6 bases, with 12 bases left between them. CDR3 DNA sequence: TGTGCCAGCAGCTTAGAGGCAGGGAAAATCAATGAGCAGTTCTTC. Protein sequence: CASSLEAGKINEQFF. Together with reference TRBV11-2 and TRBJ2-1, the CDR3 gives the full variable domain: EAGVAQSPRYKIIEKRQSVAFWCNPISGHATLYWYQQILGQGPKLLIQFQNNGVVDDSQLPKDRFSAERLKGVDSTLKIQPAKLEDSAVYLCASSLEAGKINEQFFGPGTRLTVL.

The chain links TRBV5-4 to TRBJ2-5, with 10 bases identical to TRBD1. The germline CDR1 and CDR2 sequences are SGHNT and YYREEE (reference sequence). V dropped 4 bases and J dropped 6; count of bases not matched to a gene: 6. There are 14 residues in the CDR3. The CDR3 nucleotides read TGTGCCAGCAGCGCACCGGGACAGGGGCAGACCCAGTACTTC. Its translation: CASSAPGQGQTQYF.

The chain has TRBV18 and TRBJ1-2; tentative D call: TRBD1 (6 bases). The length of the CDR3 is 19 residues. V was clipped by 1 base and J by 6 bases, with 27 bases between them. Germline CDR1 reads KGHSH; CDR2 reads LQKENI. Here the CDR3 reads CASSPLDSIGTAEGDGYTF. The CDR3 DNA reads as TGTGCCAGCTCACCACTTGACAGTATTGGGACGGCGGAGGGGGATGGCTACACCTTC.

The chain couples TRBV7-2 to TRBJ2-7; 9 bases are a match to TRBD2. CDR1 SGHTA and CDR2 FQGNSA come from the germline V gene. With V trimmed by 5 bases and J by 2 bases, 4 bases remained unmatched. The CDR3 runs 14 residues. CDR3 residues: CASSHERGAYEQYF. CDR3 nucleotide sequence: TGTGCCAGCAGCCATGAGCGGGGGGCCTACGAGCAGTACTTC.

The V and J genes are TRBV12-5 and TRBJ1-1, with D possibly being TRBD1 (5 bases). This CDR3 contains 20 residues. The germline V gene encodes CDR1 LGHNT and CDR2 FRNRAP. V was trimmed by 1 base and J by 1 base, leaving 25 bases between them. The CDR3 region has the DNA TGTGCTAGTGGTTTGGCCGCGCGGGGGGTGATACTCCAGGCGAACACTGAAGCTTTCTTT. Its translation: CASGLAARGVILQANTEAFF.

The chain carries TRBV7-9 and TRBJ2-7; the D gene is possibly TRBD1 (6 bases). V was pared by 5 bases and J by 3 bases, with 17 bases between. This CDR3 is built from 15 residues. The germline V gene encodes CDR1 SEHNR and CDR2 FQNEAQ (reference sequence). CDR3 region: CASSEWGRGFYEQYF. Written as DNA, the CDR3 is TGTGCCAGCAGCGAATGGGGCAGGGGTTTCTACGAGCAGTACTTC.

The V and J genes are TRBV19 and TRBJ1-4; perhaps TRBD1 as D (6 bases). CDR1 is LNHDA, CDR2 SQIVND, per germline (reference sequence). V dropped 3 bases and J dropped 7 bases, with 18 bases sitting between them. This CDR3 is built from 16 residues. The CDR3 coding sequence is TGTGCCAGTAGTATTAGGGCCCCGGGAGGGGGTGAAAAACTGTTTTTT. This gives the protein CASSIRAPGGGEKLFF.

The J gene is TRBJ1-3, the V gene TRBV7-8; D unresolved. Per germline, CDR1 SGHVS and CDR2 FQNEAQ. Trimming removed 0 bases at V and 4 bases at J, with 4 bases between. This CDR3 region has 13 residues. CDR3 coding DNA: TGTGCCAGCAGCTTAGCCCAAGGAAACACCATATATTTT. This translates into CASSLAQGNTIYF.

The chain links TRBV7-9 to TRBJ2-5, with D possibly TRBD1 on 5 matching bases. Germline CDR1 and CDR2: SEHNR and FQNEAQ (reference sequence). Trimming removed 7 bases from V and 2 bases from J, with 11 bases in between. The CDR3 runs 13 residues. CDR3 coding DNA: TGTGCCAGCAAACAGGACCTTCAAGAGACCCAGTACTTC. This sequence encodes CASKQDLQETQYF.

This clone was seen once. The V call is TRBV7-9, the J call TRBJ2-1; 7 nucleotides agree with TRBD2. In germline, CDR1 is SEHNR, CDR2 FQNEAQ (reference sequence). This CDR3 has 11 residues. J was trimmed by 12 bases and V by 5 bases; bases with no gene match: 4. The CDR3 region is CASSQAGRQFF. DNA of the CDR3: TGTGCCAGCAGCCAAGCGGGGCGGCAGTTCTTC.